The present T cell receptor beta chain was sequenced within a study of OX40 agonist ivuxolimab in advanced cancers. Study-wide background: The study enrolled dose-escalation patients with hepatocellular carcinoma, melanoma, renal cell or head and neck cancer. Study conclusions and caveats: The study found among the lowest clonal expansion in partial responders at 0.1-3.0 mg/kg.

Clones were read by immunoSEQ multiplex PCR, and TCRdb kept only the in-frame ones, dropping some. The sample contains over 65,000 clones, approximately 80% of which appear only once. Details on this clone: Its antigen is still unknown.

The V end was cut by 4 bases, the J end by 7 bases, with 11 bases between. Germline lookup yields CDR1 SNHLY and CDR2 FYNNEI. There are 14 residues in the CDR3. The genes are TRBV2 and TRBJ1-6, with a possible D match to TRBD1 (6 bases). The material sequenced was CD4+ or CD8+ T cells sorted from blood, taken in a trial of the OX40 agonist ivuxolimab. The sequence came from an adult with an advanced solid tumor such as melanoma, head and neck, liver or kidney cancer. The CDR3 DNA reads TGTGCCAGCAGTGGGGACACTTCGAATTCACCCCTCCACTTT. This sequence encodes CASSGDTSNSPLHF.